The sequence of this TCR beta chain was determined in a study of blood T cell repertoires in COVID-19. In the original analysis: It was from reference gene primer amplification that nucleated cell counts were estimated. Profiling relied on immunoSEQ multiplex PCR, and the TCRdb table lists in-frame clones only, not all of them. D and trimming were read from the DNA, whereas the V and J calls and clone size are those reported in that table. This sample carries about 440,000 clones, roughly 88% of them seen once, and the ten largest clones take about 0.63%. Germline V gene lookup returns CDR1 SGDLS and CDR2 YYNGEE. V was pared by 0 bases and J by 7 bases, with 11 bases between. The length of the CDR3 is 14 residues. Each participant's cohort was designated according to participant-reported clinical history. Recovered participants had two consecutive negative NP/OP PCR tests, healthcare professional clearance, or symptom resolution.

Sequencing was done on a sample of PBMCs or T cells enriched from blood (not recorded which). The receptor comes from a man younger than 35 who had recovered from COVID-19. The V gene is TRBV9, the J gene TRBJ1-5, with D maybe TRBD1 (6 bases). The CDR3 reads CASSVEGVGQPQHF. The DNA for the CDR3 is TGTGCCAGCAGCGTAGAGGGGGTGGGGCAGCCCCAGCATTTT.